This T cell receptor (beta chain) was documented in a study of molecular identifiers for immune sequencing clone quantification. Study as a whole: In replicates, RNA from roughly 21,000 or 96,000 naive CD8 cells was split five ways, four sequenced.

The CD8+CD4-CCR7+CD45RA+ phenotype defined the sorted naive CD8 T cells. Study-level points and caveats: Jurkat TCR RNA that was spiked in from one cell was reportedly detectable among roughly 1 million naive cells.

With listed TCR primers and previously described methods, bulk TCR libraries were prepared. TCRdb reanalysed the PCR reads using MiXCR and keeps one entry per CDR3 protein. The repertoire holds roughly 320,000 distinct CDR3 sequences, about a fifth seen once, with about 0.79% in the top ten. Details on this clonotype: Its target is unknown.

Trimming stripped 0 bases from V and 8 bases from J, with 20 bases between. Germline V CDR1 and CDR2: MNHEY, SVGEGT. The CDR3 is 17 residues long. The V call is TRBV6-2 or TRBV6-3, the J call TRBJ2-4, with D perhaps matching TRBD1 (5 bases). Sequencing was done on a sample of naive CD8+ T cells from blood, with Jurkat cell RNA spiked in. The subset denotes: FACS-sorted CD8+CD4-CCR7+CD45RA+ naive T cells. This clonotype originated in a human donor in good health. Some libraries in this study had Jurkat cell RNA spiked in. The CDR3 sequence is CASSYSKVWGWADIQYF. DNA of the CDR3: TGTGCCAGCAGTTACTCGAAGGTTTGGGGCTGGGCGGACATTCAGTACTTC.